Each of the 21 T cell receptor beta chains below was sequenced from the same sample in a study of blood T cell repertoires in COVID-19. Libraries were prepared by immunoSEQ multiplex PCR; TCRdb keeps only in-frame clonotypes and omits some of them. The sample holds roughly 440,000 clones, approximately 89% seen once. Sequenced material: peripheral blood. These receptors were taken from a woman in her forties or fifties with COVID-19, enrolled during active disease.

The chain couples TRBV30 to TRBJ2-3; 7 bases are shared with TRBD2. The CDR3 is 14 residues long. Trimming removed 8 bases from V and 6 bases from J; junction bases left unmatched: 14. Germline assignment: CDR1 GTSNPN and CDR2 SVGIG (reference sequence). CDR3 amino acids: CAGDLAGGADTQYF. The CDR3 region has the DNA TGTGCCGGGGACTTAGCGGGTGGGGCTGATACGCAGTATTTT.

The rearrangement links TRBV29-1 to TRBJ1-1; D not resolved. Trimming removed 8 bases at V and 4 bases at J, with 17 bases between. The germline gives CDR1 SQVTM, CDR2 ANQGSEA. This CDR3 region has 13 residues. Written as DNA, the CDR3 is TGCAGCTCCTCGAGCCAGAGAGGCACTGAAGCTTTCTTT. Amino acids: CSSSSQRGTEAFF.

CDR3 DNA sequence: TGTGCCAGCTCACCAGAAACATCCGGGGAGCTGTTTTTT. This translates into CASSPETSGELFF. The chain recombines TRBV18 with TRBJ2-2; D is unclear. V was trimmed by 2 bases and J by 6 bases, leaving 7 bases between them. The CDR3 covers 13 residues. Germline V gene data show CDR1 as KGHSH and CDR2 as LQKENI.

The rearrangement joins TRBV7-9 to TRBJ2-2; perhaps TRBD1 as D (6 bases). CDR3 length: 15 residues. Germline V gene lookup returns CDR1 SEHNR and CDR2 FQNEAQ (reference sequence). With 3 bases removed from V and 2 bases from J, the gap between germline ends came to 10 bases. CDR3 DNA sequence: TGTGCCAGCAGCTTCTGGGACACTAACACCGGGGAGCTGTTTTTT. Its translation: CASSFWDTNTGELFF.

The V gene is TRBV10-3, the J gene TRBJ1-5; D possibly corresponds to TRBD1 (5 bases). This CDR3 comprises 16 residues. Trimming removed 0 bases at V and 1 base at J, with 10 bases between. Germline CDR1 and CDR2: ENHRY and SYGVKD. Here the CDR3 reads CAISESTGASNQPQHF. As DNA, the CDR3 is TGTGCCATCAGTGAGTCGACTGGGGCAAGCAATCAGCCCCAGCATTTT.

V and J are TRBV19 and TRBJ1-2; tentative D call: TRBD1 (5 bases). The germline V gene encodes CDR1 LNHDA and CDR2 SQIVND (reference sequence). Trimming shortened V by 2 bases and J by 4 bases, and 8 bases separated the two germline ends. This CDR3 has 13 residues. CDR3 amino acids: CASSIQGPYGYTF. The DNA for the CDR3 is TGTGCCAGTAGTATACAGGGTCCCTATGGCTACACCTTC.

This clone was counted once. The chain joins TRBV30 to TRBJ1-5; no clear D gene. The V end was cut by 3 bases, the J end by 0 bases, with 6 bases between. This CDR3 is built from 13 residues. Germline CDR1 GTSNPN, CDR2 SVGIG (reference sequence). CDR3: CAWSRDSNQPQHF. DNA of the CDR3: TGTGCCTGGAGCCGAGATAGCAATCAGCCCCAGCATTTT.

This chain connects TRBV3-1 (or the pseudogene TRBV3-2) to TRBJ1-2; 8 bases line up with TRBD1. The CDR3 is 13 amino acids. Germline values: CDR1 LGHDT, CDR2 YNNKEL (reference sequence). With V trimmed by 6 bases and J by 5 bases, 5 bases remained unmatched. CDR3 protein: CASRLGQGYGYTF. In DNA, the CDR3 is TGTGCCAGCAGACTCGGACAGGGATATGGCTACACCTTC.

V and J are TRBV4-1 and TRBJ1-1, with 7 positions matching TRBD1. CDR3 length: 13 residues. Germline loops: CDR1 MGHRA, CDR2 YSYEKL. Germline trimming cut 6 bases from V and 6 bases from J; bases unmatched to any gene: 7. The CDR3 loop reads CASRQTGKAEAFF. CDR3 DNA: TGCGCCAGCAGGCAGACAGGGAAGGCTGAAGCTTTCTTT.

This clone was counted only a few times. The rearrangement links TRBV30 to TRBJ1-5, with a weak D call TRBD1 (5 bases). CDR3 length: 13 residues. V lost 0 bases and J lost 11, with 14 bases in between. Per germline, CDR1 GTSNPN and CDR2 SVGIG (reference sequence). As DNA, the CDR3 is TGTGCCTGGAGTGTACGCGAAGGGGAGGCCCAGCATTTT. Translating it yields CAWSVREGEAQHF.

On this clone: The sample carries other DNA sequences with the same CDR3. The chain joins TRBV27 to TRBJ2-3; D possibly corresponds to TRBD2 (5 bases). The CDR3 sequence is 12 residues long. Germline CDR1 and CDR2: MNHEY and SMNVEV (reference sequence). V was pared by 3 bases and J by 8 bases, with 9 bases between. The CDR3 DNA is TGTGCCAGCAGTTTGGGTCGGGGTACGCAGTATTTT. This gives the protein CASSLGRGTQYF.

This sequence joins TRBV6-5 and TRBJ2-5; 10 bases agree with TRBD1. The CDR3 spans 15 residues. Germline CDR1 and CDR2: MNHEY and SVGAGI. Trimming removed 3 bases from V and 7 bases from J; junction bases left unmatched: 8. CDR3 DNA: TGTGCCAGCAGTTATGGACGGACAGGGGGGTGGACCCAGTACTTC. Protein product: CASSYGRTGGWTQYF.

The chain carries TRBV5-1 and TRBJ1-1; a possible D gene is TRBD1 (6 bases). The CDR3 spans 16 residues. Germline CDR1 is SGHRS and CDR2 is YFSETQ. The V end lost 3 bases, the J end lost 0 bases, and 15 bases lay between the germline ends. CDR3 sequence: CASSSIPTGLNTEAFF. The CDR3, as DNA: TGCGCCAGCAGCTCCATTCCTACAGGGTTGAACACTGAAGCTTTCTTT.

V gene TRBV5-1 combines with J gene TRBJ2-6; the match to TRBD1 covers 9 bases. CDR1 SGHRS and CDR2 YFSETQ come from the germline V gene. The V gene end was trimmed by 0 bases and the J gene end by 2 bases; junction bases not matched to a gene: 0. CDR3 length equals 16 residues. The chain's CDR3 is CASSLGQGAGANVLTF. CDR3 coding DNA: TGCGCCAGCAGCTTGGGACAGGGGGCTGGGGCCAACGTCCTGACTTTC. The full variable domain, in which reference TRBV5-1 and TRBJ2-6 provide the parts outside the CDR3, is KAGVTQTPRYLIKTRGQQVTLSCSPISGHRSVSWYQQTPGQGLQFLFEYFSETQRNKGNFPGRFSGRQFSNSRSEMNVSTLELGDSALYLCASSLGQGAGANVLTFGAGSRLTVL.

The genes are TRBV3-1 (or the pseudogene TRBV3-2) and TRBJ1-2; no firm D call. The CDR3 is made up of 12 amino acids. Between the trimmed V and J ends, which lost 0 bases and 7 bases, there was a span of 6 bases. Germline V lookup: CDR1 LGHDT, CDR2 YNNKEL (reference sequence). The CDR3 is CASSQDSSGYTF. The DNA for the CDR3 is TGTGCCAGCAGCCAAGATAGCAGTGGCTACACCTTC.

The J gene is TRBJ2-7, the V gene TRBV5-1; 16 nucleotides agree with TRBD2. Germline lookup yields CDR1 SGHRS and CDR2 YFSETQ. The CDR3 spans 16 residues. Germline trimming cut 4 bases from V and 6 bases from J; bases unmatched to any gene: 7. CDR3 in DNA: TGCGCCAGCAGCAAGGGACTAGCGGGGGGGCGAAGCGAGCAGTACTTC. Translating it yields CASSKGLAGGRSEQYF.

The rearrangement uses TRBV14 and TRBJ2-5; tentative D call: TRBD2 (5 bases). The CDR3 totals 13 residues. CDR1 is SGHDN and CDR2 is FVKESK in the germline V gene. V was shortened by 0 bases and J by 10 bases, with 12 bases between the two germline ends. The CDR3, as DNA: TGTGCCAGCAGCCAAGACCGTATGGGGAGCCAGTACTTC. This translates into CASSQDRMGSQYF.

The gene calls are TRBV29-1 and TRBJ1-2, with D hard to call. Between the trimmed V and J ends, which lost 4 bases and 6 bases, there was a span of 9 bases. The CDR3 covers 11 residues. From germline, CDR1 is SQVTM and CDR2 ANQGSEA. The CDR3 DNA follows: TGCAGCGTTGTAGCGGGTCATGGCTACACCTTC. Its translation: CSVVAGHGYTF.

V usage is TRBV30 and J usage is TRBJ1-2; 10 bases align to TRBD1. The CDR3 covers 13 residues. The germline V gene encodes CDR1 GTSNPN and CDR2 SVGIG (reference sequence). V was clipped by 3 bases and J by 6 bases; unmatched bases: 4. This chain's CDR3 is CAWSVGTGDGYTF. The CDR3 nucleotides read TGTGCCTGGAGCGTCGGGACAGGGGATGGCTACACCTTC.

This sequence joins TRBV12-3 or TRBV12-4 and TRBJ2-1; 8 positions match TRBD2. CDR3 length equals 13 residues. V was clipped by 6 bases and J by 14 bases; unmatched bases: 12. The CDR3 loop reads CASSSGLPGLEFF. The DNA for the CDR3 is TGTGCCAGCAGCTCCGGATTACCGGGACTAGAGTTCTTC.

The chain recombines TRBV30 with TRBJ2-7; TRBD2 matches at 7 bases. The CDR3 is 13 residues long. After removal of 4 bases from V and 3 bases from J, the junction contained 6 bases not matched to a gene. Germline-derived CDR1 and CDR2 are GTSNPN and SVGIG (reference sequence). CDR3 sequence: CAWNPGRVYEQYF. DNA for the CDR3: TGTGCCTGGAACCCAGGGAGGGTCTACGAGCAGTACTTC.